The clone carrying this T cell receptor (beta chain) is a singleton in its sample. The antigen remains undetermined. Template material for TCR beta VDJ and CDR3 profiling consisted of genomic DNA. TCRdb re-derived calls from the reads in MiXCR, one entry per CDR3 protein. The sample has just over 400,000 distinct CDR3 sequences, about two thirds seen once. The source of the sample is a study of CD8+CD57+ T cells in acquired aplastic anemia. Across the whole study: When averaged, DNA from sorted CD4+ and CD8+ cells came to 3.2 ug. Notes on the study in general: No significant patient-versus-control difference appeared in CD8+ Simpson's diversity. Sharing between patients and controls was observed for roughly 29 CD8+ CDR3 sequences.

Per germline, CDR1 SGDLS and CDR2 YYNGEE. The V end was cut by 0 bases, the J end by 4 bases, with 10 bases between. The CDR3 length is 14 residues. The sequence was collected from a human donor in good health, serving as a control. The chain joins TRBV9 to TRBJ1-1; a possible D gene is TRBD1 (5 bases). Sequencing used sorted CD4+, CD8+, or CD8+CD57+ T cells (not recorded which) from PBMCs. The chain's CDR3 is CASSVEGQGTEAFF. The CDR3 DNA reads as TGTGCCAGCAGCGTAGAAGGACAAGGCACTGAAGCTTTCTTT.